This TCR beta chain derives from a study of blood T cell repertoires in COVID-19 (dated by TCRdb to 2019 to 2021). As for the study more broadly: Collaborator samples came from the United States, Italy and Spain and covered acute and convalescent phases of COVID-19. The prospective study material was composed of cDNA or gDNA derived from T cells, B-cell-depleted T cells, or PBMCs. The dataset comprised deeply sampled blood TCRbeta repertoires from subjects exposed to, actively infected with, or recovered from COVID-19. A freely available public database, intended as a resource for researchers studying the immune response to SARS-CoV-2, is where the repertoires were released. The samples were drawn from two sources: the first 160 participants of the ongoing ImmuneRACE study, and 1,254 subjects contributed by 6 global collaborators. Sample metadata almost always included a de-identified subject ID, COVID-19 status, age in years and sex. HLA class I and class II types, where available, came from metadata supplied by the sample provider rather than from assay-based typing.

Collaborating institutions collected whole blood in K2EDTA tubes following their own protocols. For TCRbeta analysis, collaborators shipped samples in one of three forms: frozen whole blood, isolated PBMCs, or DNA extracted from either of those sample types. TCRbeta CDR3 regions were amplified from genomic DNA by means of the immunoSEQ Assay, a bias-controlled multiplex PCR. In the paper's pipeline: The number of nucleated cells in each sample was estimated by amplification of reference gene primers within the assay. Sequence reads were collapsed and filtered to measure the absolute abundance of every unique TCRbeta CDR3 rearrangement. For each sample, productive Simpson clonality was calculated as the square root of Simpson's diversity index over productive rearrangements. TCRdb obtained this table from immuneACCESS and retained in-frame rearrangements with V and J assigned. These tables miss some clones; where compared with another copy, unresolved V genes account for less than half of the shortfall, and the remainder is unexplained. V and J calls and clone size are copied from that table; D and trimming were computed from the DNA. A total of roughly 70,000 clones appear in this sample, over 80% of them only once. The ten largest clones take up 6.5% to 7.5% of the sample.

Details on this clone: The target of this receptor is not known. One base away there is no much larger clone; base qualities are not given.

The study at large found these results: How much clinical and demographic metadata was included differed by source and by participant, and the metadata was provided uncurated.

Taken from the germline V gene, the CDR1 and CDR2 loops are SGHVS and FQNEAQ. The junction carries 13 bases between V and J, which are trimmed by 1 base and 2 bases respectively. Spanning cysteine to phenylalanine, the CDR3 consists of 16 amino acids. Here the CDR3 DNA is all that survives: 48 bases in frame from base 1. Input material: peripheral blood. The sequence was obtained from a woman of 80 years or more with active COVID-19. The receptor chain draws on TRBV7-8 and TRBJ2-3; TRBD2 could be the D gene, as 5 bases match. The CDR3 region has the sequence CASSLVTGWDTDTQYF. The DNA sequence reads TGTGCCAGCAGCTTAGTTACGGGATGGGACACAGATACGCAGTATTTT.